Reported below is one T cell receptor beta chain. No antigen is known for it. The data were produced by immunoSEQ multiplex PCR, yet TCRdb's version contains in-frame clones alone and is incomplete. This sample yields 40,000 to 45,000 clones, of which roughly 88% are seen a single time; approximately 15% belongs to the top ten. V was clipped by 4 bases and J by 1 base, with 10 bases between them. The CDR3 has 15 residues. From germline, CDR1 is MDHEN and CDR2 SYDVKM. The data were taken from a study of OX40 agonist ivuxolimab in advanced cancers. Overall study: Six ivuxolimab dose levels, 0.01 to 10 mg/kg, were given intravenously every 2 weeks. With a range of 23 to 79, age averaged approximately 55 years, and roughly 80% were male. Study results and caveats: Both blood CD4+ and CD8+ T cells showed clonal growth by week 6 at 0.1 to 3.0 mg/kg. The study did not work out the antigen specificity of the expanded peripheral T cells.

The V call is TRBV28, the J call TRBJ2-2; D not certain. The material sequenced was CD4+ or CD8+ T cells sorted from blood, taken in a trial of the OX40 agonist ivuxolimab. This sequence was found in an adult with an advanced solid tumor such as melanoma, head and neck, liver or kidney cancer. The CDR3 nucleotides read TGTGCCAGCAGTTCTGGGGATAGGAACACCGGGGAGCTGTTTTTT. This sequence encodes CASSSGDRNTGELFF.